This TCR beta chain is from a study of cytomegalovirus exposure and HLA in healthy donors. V lost 0 bases and J lost 3, with 6 bases in between. The germline gives CDR1 MNHEY, CDR2 SMNVEV (reference sequence). CDR3 length: 13 amino acids. Vbeta (60) and Jbeta (13) primers were used in the PCR. Here immunoSEQ multiplex PCR was the method, and the copy in TCRdb shows in-frame clones only, minus some. This repertoire shows 100,000 to 120,000 clones, around 80% found once; its top ten account for about 6.8%. The chain couples TRBV27 to TRBJ2-7; D perhaps matches TRBD2 (5 bases). The receptor was isolated from a man in his thirties or forties in good health and CMV-seropositive. The sequenced material came from PBMCs. In DNA, the CDR3 is TGTGCCAGCAGTTTATCCGGGGACTACGAGCAGTACTTC. It encodes CASSLSGDYEQYF.